This T cell receptor beta chain was identified in a study of spatial heterogeneity in lung cancer. The CDR3 loop spans 17 amino acids. V dropped 0 bases and J dropped 1 base, with 15 bases sitting between them. Per germline, CDR1 SGHAT and CDR2 FQNNGV. As to time point: sample taken at primary tumor resection. Frozen PBMC, nontumor lung or tumor provided whole RNA, which was sequenced unsorted. TCRdb re-called the 5' RACE reads with MiXCR, one entry per CDR3 protein. The table records about 5,100 distinct CDR3 sequences, 26% of them present only once. This specimen was PBMCs, taken at surgery. This TCR was recovered from a male donor with early-stage non-small cell lung cancer. V is TRBV11-2 and J is TRBJ2-5, with D perhaps matching TRBD1 (6 bases). The CDR3 protein is CASSLDLLPQGQETQYF. In DNA form, the CDR3 reads TGTGCCAGCAGCTTAGATCTGCTACCACAGGGCCAAGAGACCCAGTACTTC.